The sequence of this T cell receptor (beta chain) was determined in a study of blood T cell repertoires in COVID-19. At the level of the study: From T cells, B-cell-depleted T cells, or PBMCs came the material, which was cDNA or gDNA.

Unmatched junction bases numbered 2, after V lost 6 bases and J lost 6 bases. Germline V gene lookup returns CDR1 MNHEY and CDR2 SMNVEV (reference sequence). The CDR3 covers 11 residues. In the original workflow: Reference gene primer amplification gave estimated nucleated cell counts. The table came from immunoSEQ multiplex PCR; TCRdb's copy has only in-frame clones and leaves some out. V and J calls and clone size are given by that table; D and trimming were obtained from the DNA. The sample lists about 200,000 clones, 60% to 85% seen once, with around 6% in the top ten. V usage is TRBV27 and J usage is TRBJ2-7; 7 bases align to TRBD1. The sequenced sample was peripheral blood. The clonotype was recovered from a woman between 65 and 79 years old with acute or convalescent COVID-19. CDR3 sequence reads: CASRYRGEQYF. CDR3 coding DNA: TGTGCCAGCAGATACAGGGGCGAGCAGTACTTC.